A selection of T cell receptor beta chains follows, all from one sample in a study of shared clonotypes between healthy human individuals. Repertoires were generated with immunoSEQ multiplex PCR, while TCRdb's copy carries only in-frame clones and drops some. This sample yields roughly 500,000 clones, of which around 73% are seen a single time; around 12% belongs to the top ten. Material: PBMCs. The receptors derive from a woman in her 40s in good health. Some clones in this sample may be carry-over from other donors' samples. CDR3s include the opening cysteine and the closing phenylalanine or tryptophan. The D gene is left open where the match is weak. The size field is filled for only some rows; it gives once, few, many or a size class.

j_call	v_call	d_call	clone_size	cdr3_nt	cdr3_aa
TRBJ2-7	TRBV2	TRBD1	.	TGTGCCAGTATCCGGGACAGGGCGAACTTC	CASIRDRANF
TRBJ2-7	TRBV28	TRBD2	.	TGTGCCAGTCAGACTAGCGGGAGGCGAAGCTCCTACGAGCAGTACTTC	CASQTSGRRSSYEQYF
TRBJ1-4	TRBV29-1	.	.	TGCAGCGCCGGTGGCACAACTAATGAAAAACTGTTTTTT	CSAGGTTNEKLFF
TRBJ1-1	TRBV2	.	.	TGTGCCAGCATTAAGGACAGCTTCTCAATGAACACTGAAGCTTTCTTT	CASIKDSFSMNTEAFF
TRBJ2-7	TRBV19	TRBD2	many	TGTGCCACCGACGGCCCGGGACTAGCGGGTTACGAGCAGTACTTC	CATDGPGLAGYEQYF
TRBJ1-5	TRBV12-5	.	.	TGTGCTAGTGGTTTGGTACCGCATCAGCCCCAGCATTTT	CASGLVPHQPQHF
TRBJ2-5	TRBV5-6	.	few	TGTGCCAGCAGCTTGGCCAAAGGGAGTCGGGAGACCCAGTACTTC	CASSLAKGSRETQYF
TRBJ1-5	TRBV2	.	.	TGTGCCAGCATCGAGGTCATTGGCCAGCCCCAGCATTTT	CASIEVIGQPQHF
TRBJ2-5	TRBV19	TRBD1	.	TGTGCCAGTAGTACCAACAGGGGGACCCAAGAGACCCAGTACTTC	CASSTNRGTQETQYF
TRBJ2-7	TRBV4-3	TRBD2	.	TGCGCCAGCAGCCAAGCCCACCTCACTAGCGGGAGTGGATACGAGCAGTACTTC	CASSQAHLTSGSGYEQYF
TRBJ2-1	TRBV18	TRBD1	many	TGTGCCAGCTCACCAGGGACAGGGGGCAGATACAATGAGCAGTTCTTC	CASSPGTGGRYNEQFF
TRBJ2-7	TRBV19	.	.	TGTGCCACCATCTCGAGTAGCGCCTCGGGCGAGCAGTACTTC	CATISSSASGEQYF
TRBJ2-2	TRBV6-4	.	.	TGTGCCAGCAGTCATTTAGCGTTTGGCGGGGAGCTGTTTTTT	CASSHLAFGGELFF
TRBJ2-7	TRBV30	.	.	TGTGCCTGGAGCCGGGACACCTACGAGCAGTACTTC	CAWSRDTYEQYF
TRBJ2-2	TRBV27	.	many	TGTGCCAGCAGTCCCCAGATGAACACCGGGGAGCTGTTTTTT	CASSPQMNTGELFF
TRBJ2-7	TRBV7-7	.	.	TGTGCCAGCAGCTTAGTGGAGAGGGCTGCGATGATCTTC	CASSLVERAAMIF
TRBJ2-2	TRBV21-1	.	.	TGTGCCAGCAGCAATGGGACGGGGGTGAGCACCGGGGAGCTGTTTTTT	CASSNGTGVSTGELFF
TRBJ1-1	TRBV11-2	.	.	TGTGCCAGCAGCTTACGGACGAACACTGAAGCTTTCTTT	CASSLRTNTEAFF
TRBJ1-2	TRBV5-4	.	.	TGTGCCAGCAGCCCGGCAGGGGCCTATGGCTACACCTTC	CASSPAGAYGYTF
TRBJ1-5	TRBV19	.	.	TGTGCCAGTAGTACCCTTAGCTTTCAGCCCCAGCATTTT	CASSTLSFQPQHF
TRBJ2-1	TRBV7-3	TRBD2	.	TGTGCCAGCGGTCCACTAGCGGCCTCCTACAATGAGCAGTTCTTC	CASGPLAASYNEQFF
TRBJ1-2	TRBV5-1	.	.	TGCGCCAGCAGCTTGGACCAGGGTGGCTACACCTTC	CASSLDQGGYTF
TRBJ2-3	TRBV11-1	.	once	TGTGCCAGCAGCCTTCTTAGAGGAGGGGGCGATACGCAGTATTTT	CASSLLRGGGDTQYF
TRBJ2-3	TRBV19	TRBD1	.	TGTGCCAGTAGTGGGGGACAGGGGGCTTCTAGCGGAACTCCTAGCACAGATACGCAGTATTTT	CASSGGQGASSGTPSTDTQYF
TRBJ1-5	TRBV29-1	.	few	TGCAGCGTCAGATACGGCCCGAATCAGCCCCAGCATTTT	CSVRYGPNQPQHF
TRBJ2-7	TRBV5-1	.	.	TGCGCCAGCAGCTTGGGCGCGGGTGAGTCCTACGAGCAGTACTTC	CASSLGAGESYEQYF
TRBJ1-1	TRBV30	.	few	TGTGCCTGGAGTGTAAACAGGCTGAACACTGAAGCTTTCTTT	CAWSVNRLNTEAFF
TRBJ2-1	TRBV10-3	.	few	TGTGCCATCAGTGAGTCGAGAGCGGAGACCTACAATGAGCAGTTCTTC	CAISESRAETYNEQFF
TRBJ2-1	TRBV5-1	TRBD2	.	TGCGCCAGCAGCCTGGGACTAGCGGGAGCTTCGGGCAATGAGCAGTTCTTC	CASSLGLAGASGNEQFF
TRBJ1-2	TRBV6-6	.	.	TGTGCCAGCAGTCTACGAGGGGGGCCGGGTGGCTATGGCTACACCTTC	CASSLRGGPGGYGYTF
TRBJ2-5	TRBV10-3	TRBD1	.	TGTGCCATCAGTGAGTCTAACAGGGGCCAAGAGACCCAGTACTTC	CAISESNRGQETQYF
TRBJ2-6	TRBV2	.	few	TGTGCCAGCAGCCCGGAGTCGGCTGGGGCCAACGTCCTGACTTTC	CASSPESAGANVLTF
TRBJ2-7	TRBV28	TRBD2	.	TGTGCCAGCAGTTTCGGAGGGACTAGCGGGAGGTACTACGAGCAGTACTTC	CASSFGGTSGRYYEQYF
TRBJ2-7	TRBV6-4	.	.	TGTGCCAGCAGTGACCACAGGGGCGGGGGAGGCAGATACGAGCAGTACTTC	CASSDHRGGGGRYEQYF
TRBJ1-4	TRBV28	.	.	TGTGCCAGCAGTTTGGCGGGTGCAACTAATGAAAAACTGTTTTTT	CASSLAGATNEKLFF
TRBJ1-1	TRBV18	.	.	TGTGCCAGCTCAGTAACCGGGAGGGGGAGGACTGAAGCTTTCTTT	CASSVTGRGRTEAFF
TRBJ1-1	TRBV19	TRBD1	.	TGTGCCAGTAGTATCGGACAGGCAAACACTGAAGCTTTCTTT	CASSIGQANTEAFF
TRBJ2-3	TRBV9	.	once	TGTGCCAGCAGCTTCCGTGGGAACCCAGATACGCAGTATTTT	CASSFRGNPDTQYF
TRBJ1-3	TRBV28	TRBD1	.	TGTGCCAGCAGCCTCATCACCGGGACAGGGTTACGGAACACCATATATTTT	CASSLITGTGLRNTIYF
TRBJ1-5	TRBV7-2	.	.	TGTGCCAGCAGCTTAAGGGGTGAGCAGCCCCAGCATTTT	CASSLRGEQPQHF
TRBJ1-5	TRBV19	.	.	TGTGCCAGTAGTACCCAGGGGCCCCGGCATTTT	CASSTQGPRHF
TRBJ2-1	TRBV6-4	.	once	TGTGCCAGCAGTGACGACGAAAGACAACAGCAGTTCTTC	CASSDDERQQQFF
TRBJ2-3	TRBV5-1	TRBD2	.	TGCGCCAGCAGCTTGCCGGTGGGACTAGCGGAGAGCACAGATACGCAGTATTTT	CASSLPVGLAESTDTQYF
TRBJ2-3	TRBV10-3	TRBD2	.	TGTGCCATCAGTAAAGGACTAGCGGACACAGATACGCAGTATTTT	CAISKGLADTDTQYF
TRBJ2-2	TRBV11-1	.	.	TGTGCCAGCAGCCCGATTGGCGGGGAGCTGTTTTTT	CASSPIGGELFF
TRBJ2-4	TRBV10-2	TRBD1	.	TGCGCCAGCAGTGATCGGAGACAGGGTACCAAAAACATTCAGTACTTC	CASSDRRQGTKNIQYF
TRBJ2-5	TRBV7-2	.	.	TGTGCCAGCAGCTCTCCGAGCCGCGGGGAGACCCAGTACTTC	CASSSPSRGETQYF
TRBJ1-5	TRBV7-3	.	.	TGTGCCAGCAGCTCCCTAACTCCTGACAGAGTCAATCAGCCCCAGCATTTT	CASSSLTPDRVNQPQHF
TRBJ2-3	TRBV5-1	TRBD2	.	TGCGCCAGCAGCTTGCCGACTAGCGAGACAGATACGCAGTATTTT	CASSLPTSETDTQYF
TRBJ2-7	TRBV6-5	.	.	TGTGCCAGCAGTCCGCCGGGCCTGTACGAGCAGTACTTC	CASSPPGLYEQYF
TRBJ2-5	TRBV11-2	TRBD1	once	TGTGCCAGCAGCCTTGGACAGGGGAGGGGTGGGACCCAGTACTTC	CASSLGQGRGGTQYF